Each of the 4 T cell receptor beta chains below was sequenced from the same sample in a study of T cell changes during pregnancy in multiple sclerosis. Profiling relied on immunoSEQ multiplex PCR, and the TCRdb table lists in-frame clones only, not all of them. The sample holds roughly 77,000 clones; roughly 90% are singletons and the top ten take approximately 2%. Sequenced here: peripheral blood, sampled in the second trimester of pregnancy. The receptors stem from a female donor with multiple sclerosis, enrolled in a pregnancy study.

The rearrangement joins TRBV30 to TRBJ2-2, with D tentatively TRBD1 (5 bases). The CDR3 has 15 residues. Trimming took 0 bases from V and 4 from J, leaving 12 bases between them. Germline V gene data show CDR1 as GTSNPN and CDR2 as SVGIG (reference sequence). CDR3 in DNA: TGTGCCTGGAGTGTACTATCAGGGATCACCGGGGAGCTGTTTTTT. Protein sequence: CAWSVLSGITGELFF.

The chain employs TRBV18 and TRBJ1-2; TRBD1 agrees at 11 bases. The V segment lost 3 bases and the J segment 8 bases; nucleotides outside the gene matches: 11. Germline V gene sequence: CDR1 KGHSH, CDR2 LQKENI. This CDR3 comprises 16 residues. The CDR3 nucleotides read TGTGCCAGCTCACCCCTAAGGACAGGGGGCGCGGTGGGCTACACCTTC. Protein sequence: CASSPLRTGGAVGYTF.

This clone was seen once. CDR3 sequence reads: CASSWGQSGNTIYF. The CDR3 DNA reads as TGTGCCAGCAGCTGGGGACAGAGCGGAAACACCATATATTTT. This chain connects TRBV5-6 to TRBJ1-3, with 7 bases identical to TRBD1. This CDR3 spans 14 amino acids. Germline-derived CDR1 and CDR2 are SGHDT and YYEEEE. With 3 bases clipped from V and 4 bases from J, the junction kept 4 bases outside the gene matches.

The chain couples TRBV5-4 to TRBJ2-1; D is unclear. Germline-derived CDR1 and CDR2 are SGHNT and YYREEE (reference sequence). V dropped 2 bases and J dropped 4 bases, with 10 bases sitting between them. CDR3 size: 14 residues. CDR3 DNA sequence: TGTGCCAGCAGCTTATCCTCAGATTACAATGAGCAGTTCTTC. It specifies CASSLSSDYNEQFF.